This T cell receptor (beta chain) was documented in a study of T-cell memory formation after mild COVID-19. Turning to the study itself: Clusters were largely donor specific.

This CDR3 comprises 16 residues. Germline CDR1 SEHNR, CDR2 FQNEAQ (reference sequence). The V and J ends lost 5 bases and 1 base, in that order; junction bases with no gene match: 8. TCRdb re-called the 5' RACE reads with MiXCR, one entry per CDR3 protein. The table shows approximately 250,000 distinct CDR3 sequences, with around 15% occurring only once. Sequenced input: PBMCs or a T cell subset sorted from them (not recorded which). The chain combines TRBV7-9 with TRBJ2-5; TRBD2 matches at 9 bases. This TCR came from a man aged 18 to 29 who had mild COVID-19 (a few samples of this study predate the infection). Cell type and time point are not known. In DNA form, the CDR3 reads TGTGCCAGCAGCCCATCAGCGGGGGGCTTCCAAGAGACCCAGTACTTC. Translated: CASSPSAGGFQETQYF.